The entry that follows covers one T cell receptor (beta chain) sequence. Authors' data handling: Reference gene primer amplification yielded estimated nucleated cell counts. Some clones are missing from TCRdb's copy, which holds only in-frame ones; the method was immunoSEQ multiplex PCR. V, J and clone size are taken as reported in that table, and D and trimming were inferred from the DNA itself. Here the sample spans 70,000 to 95,000 clones, 80% to 90% being singletons. The source of the sample is a study of blood T cell repertoires in COVID-19. The wider study: Acute-phase and convalescent COVID-19 samples originated in the United States, Italy and Spain. From T cells, B-cell-depleted T cells, or PBMCs came the material, which was cDNA or gDNA.

This CDR3 is built from 15 residues. V was cut by 2 bases and J by 0 bases, with 11 bases left in between. Germline V lookup: CDR1 SGHRS, CDR2 YFSETQ. The clonotype originates from a human donor in a cohort sampled during active COVID-19. The specimen sequenced was peripheral blood. This chain connects TRBV5-1 to TRBJ1-2; no clear D gene. The CDR3 is CASSFGNTPNYGYTF. The CDR3 DNA reads as TGCGCCAGCAGCTTCGGGAACACGCCTAACTATGGCTACACCTTC.